A selection of T cell receptor beta chains follows, all from one sample in a study of cytomegalovirus exposure and HLA in healthy donors. Assay: immunoSEQ multiplex PCR; the TCRdb copy retains only in-frame clones and omits some. The data show about 110,000 clones, approximately 82% seen once. The sequenced sample was PBMCs. The source of these receptors is a middle-aged man in good health and CMV-seronegative. Each CDR3 is given without its conserved first and last residue. The order of the fields is V gene, CDR3 length, CDR3 protein.

V gene: TRBV6-4
CDR3 length: 13
CDR3 protein: ASSPRDLDTDTQY

V gene: TRBV6-5
CDR3 length: 10
CDR3 protein: ASRNTGEPQH

V gene: TRBV5-1
CDR3 length: 14
CDR3 protein: ASQLTSGANTGELF

V gene: TRBV18
CDR3 length: 13
CDR3 protein: ASSFGTGGNTEAF

V gene: TRBV5-1
CDR3 length: 14
CDR3 protein: ASSLGMQGGVDGYT

V gene: TRBV9
CDR3 length: 11
CDR3 protein: ASSAQGGQTLH

V gene: TRBV5-1
CDR3 length: 12
CDR3 protein: ASSLKTDRWEQF

V gene: TRBV7-8
CDR3 length: 13
CDR3 protein: ASSSQDRAGSGYT

V gene: TRBV6-5
CDR3 length: 14
CDR3 protein: ASSLGLAGGQYTQY

V gene: TRBV9
CDR3 length: 15
CDR3 protein: ASSPIGRGGYYNEQF

V gene: TRBV7-6
CDR3 length: 11
CDR3 protein: ASSKQGNSPLH

V gene: TRBV18
CDR3 length: 15
CDR3 protein: ASSQRGSSSGANVLT

V gene: TRBV28
CDR3 length: 10
CDR3 protein: ATRQGNEKLF

V gene: TRBV4-1
CDR3 length: 15
CDR3 protein: ASSQVRVRGVIYEQY

V gene: TRBV9
CDR3 length: 14
CDR3 protein: ASSVSGGHPGGEQF

V gene: TRBV5-1
CDR3 length: 15
CDR3 protein: ASSFLSGGVGSGELF

V gene: TRBV4-1
CDR3 length: 13
CDR3 protein: ASSHLAGGRSEQF

V gene: TRBV5-5
CDR3 length: 13
CDR3 protein: ASSLWTAIPIEQY

V gene: TRBV6-1
CDR3 length: 12
CDR3 protein: ASSDSGGPYEQY

V gene: TRBV2
CDR3 length: 13
CDR3 protein: ASSAVLAGAETQY

V gene: TRBV5-1
CDR3 length: 12
CDR3 protein: ASSPGQPSYGYT

V gene: TRBV19
CDR3 length: 12
CDR3 protein: ASSGDAGNTEAF

V gene: TRBV5-4
CDR3 length: 10
CDR3 protein: ASGDRNTEAF

V gene: TRBV7-2
CDR3 length: 14
CDR3 protein: ASSLVQRGAGETQY

V gene: TRBV4-2
CDR3 length: 11
CDR3 protein: ASSQEQLDEQF

V gene: TRBV5-8
CDR3 length: 10
CDR3 protein: ASSLELGASK

V gene: TRBV15
CDR3 length: 11
CDR3 protein: ATSSYRNTEAF

V gene: TRBV25-1
CDR3 length: 11
CDR3 protein: ASSPPRGNTIY

V gene: TRBV18
CDR3 length: 15
CDR3 protein: ASSPDGMGLRYNEQF

V gene: TRBV5-1
CDR3 length: 13
CDR3 protein: ASSIGQGLSTEAF

V gene: TRBV5-1
CDR3 length: 13
CDR3 protein: ASSKETGMNYGYT

V gene: TRBV5-4
CDR3 length: 15
CDR3 protein: ASSLGGLADLSYEQY

V gene: TRBV5-1
CDR3 length: 12
CDR3 protein: ASSRDTSYNEQF

V gene: TRBV5-8
CDR3 length: 14
CDR3 protein: ASSYSGGPNTGELF

V gene: TRBV19
CDR3 length: 16
CDR3 protein: ASSLRLGAFATNEKLF

V gene: TRBV19
CDR3 length: 11
CDR3 protein: ASSTQGASEQY

V gene: TRBV7-9
CDR3 length: 12
CDR3 protein: ASSSGGYSYEQY

V gene: TRBV7-9
CDR3 length: 9
CDR3 protein: ASTPQFEAF

V gene: TRBV27
CDR3 length: 10
CDR3 protein: ASGGISNEQF

V gene: TRBV2
CDR3 length: 13
CDR3 protein: ASRAGTAPGNTIY

V gene: TRBV1
CDR3 length: 13
CDR3 protein: TSSQRIEWAPGYT

V gene: TRBV25-1
CDR3 length: 11
CDR3 protein: ASLRKGADEQC

V gene: TRBV18
CDR3 length: 15
CDR3 protein: ASSPGQTLYSNQPQH